The next 10 T cell receptor beta chains were all read from a single sample in a study of a mutant IDH1 vaccine in newly diagnosed glioma. TCRdb's table, derived via immunoSEQ multiplex PCR, lists solely in-frame clones and lacks some. The sample includes roughly 46,000 clones, more than 80% seen only once; the top ten take 2% to 3%. Time point denoted: baseline, week 1 (first vaccination visit). The treatment is: pre-vaccination baseline after standard-of-care therapy. Sequenced here: PBMCs, sampled from a glioma patient treated with radiotherapy, temozolomide or both. The receptors shown here come from a man aged 35 to 55 with glioma.

In the case of this clone: Other DNA sequences in the same sample also yield this CDR3. This sequence joins TRBV6-5 and TRBJ1-2, with D uncertain. Trimming left V 6 bases short and J 8 bases short, with 7 bases between. The CDR3 sequence is 10 residues long. The germline gives CDR1 MNHEY, CDR2 SVGAGI. CDR3 sequence reads: CASRGRGYTF. CDR3 coding DNA: TGTGCCAGCAGGGGTCGAGGCTACACCTTC.

V is TRBV28 and J is TRBJ2-2; D is unclear. Germline assignment: CDR1 MDHEN and CDR2 SYDVKM. Trimming removed 6 bases at V and 4 bases at J, with 3 bases between. The CDR3 totals 11 residues. This chain's CDR3 is CASRRTGELFF. The CDR3 region has the DNA TGTGCCAGCAGGCGCACCGGGGAGCTGTTTTTT.

V usage is TRBV5-1 and J usage is TRBJ2-1; tentatively, D is TRBD1 (7 bases). V lost 3 bases and J lost 6, with 13 bases in between. Germline V gene sequence: CDR1 SGHRS, CDR2 YFSETQ. There are 14 residues in the CDR3. The CDR3 region is CASSSEGQFNEQFF. CDR3 DNA: TGCGCCAGCAGCTCGGAGGGACAGTTCAATGAGCAGTTCTTC.

This clone was counted once. The chain links TRBV28 to TRBJ1-2; TRBD1 is a possible D gene (5 bases). Germline V lookup: CDR1 MDHEN, CDR2 SYDVKM. The CDR3 has 13 residues. V was pared by 5 bases and J by 7 bases, with 14 bases between. The CDR3 region is CASSNSQAFGYTF. The CDR3 DNA is TGTGCCAGCAGTAATTCACAGGCGTTTGGCTACACCTTC.

This clone showed up just once. The chain carries TRBV9 and TRBJ1-2, with 9 bases that match TRBD1. With 0 bases clipped from V and 4 bases from J, the junction kept 10 bases outside the gene matches. The CDR3 extends over 17 amino acids. Germline-derived CDR1 and CDR2 are SGDLS and YYNGEE. The CDR3 spells CASSVGVGQGSRYGYTF. The CDR3 DNA reads as TGTGCCAGCAGCGTAGGAGTGGGACAGGGTTCCCGCTATGGCTACACCTTC.

This chain links TRBV5-1 with TRBJ1-2, with D unresolved. Germline V gene lookup returns CDR1 SGHRS and CDR2 YFSETQ. The CDR3 sequence is 15 residues long. V was shortened by 1 base and J by 5 bases, with 15 bases between the two germline ends. The DNA of the CDR3 is TGCGCCAGCAGCTTGAGCGGAGATTTGTCTTATGGCTACACCTTC. It codes for CASSLSGDLSYGYTF.

The V gene is TRBV10-3, the J gene TRBJ2-5, with D possibly being TRBD2 (6 bases). CDR1 is ENHRY, CDR2 SYGVKD, per germline. V lost 4 bases to trimming and J lost 4 bases, with 16 bases between them. The CDR3 runs to 15 residues. Here the CDR3 DNA reads TGTGCCATCAGTGGGGTAGCGGTCTCTGTAGAGACCCAGTACTTC. This sequence encodes CAISGVAVSVETQYF.

The chain has TRBV4-3 and TRBJ1-3; D gene uncertain. The V end lost 2 bases, the J end lost 0 bases, and 14 bases lay between the germline ends. The CDR3 loop spans 17 amino acids. CDR1 LGHNA and CDR2 YSLEER come from the germline V gene. CDR3 nucleotide sequence: TGCGCCAGCAGCCAATCGGTTTCGGCGCACTCTGGAAACACCATATATTTT. As protein: CASSQSVSAHSGNTIYF.

CDR3 DNA: TGCGCCAGCAGCAATCCCGGGACAGGGGTAGAGACCCAGTACTTC. It is translated as CASSNPGTGVETQYF. The rearrangement joins TRBV5-1 to TRBJ2-5, with 10 bases lining up with TRBD1. Trimming took 4 bases from V and 4 from J; bases not matched to a gene: 7. The CDR3 consists of 15 residues. In germline, CDR1 is SGHRS, CDR2 YFSETQ.

The gene calls are TRBV6-5 and TRBJ2-5; D is perhaps TRBD2 (6 bases). The germline gives CDR1 MNHEY, CDR2 SVGAGI. The CDR3 contains 12 residues. The V and J ends lost 7 bases and 7 bases respectively, with 13 bases between them. Written as DNA, the CDR3 is TGTGCCAGCACGCCGGGGGTCGGGACCCAGTACTTC. Translating it yields CASTPGVGTQYF.